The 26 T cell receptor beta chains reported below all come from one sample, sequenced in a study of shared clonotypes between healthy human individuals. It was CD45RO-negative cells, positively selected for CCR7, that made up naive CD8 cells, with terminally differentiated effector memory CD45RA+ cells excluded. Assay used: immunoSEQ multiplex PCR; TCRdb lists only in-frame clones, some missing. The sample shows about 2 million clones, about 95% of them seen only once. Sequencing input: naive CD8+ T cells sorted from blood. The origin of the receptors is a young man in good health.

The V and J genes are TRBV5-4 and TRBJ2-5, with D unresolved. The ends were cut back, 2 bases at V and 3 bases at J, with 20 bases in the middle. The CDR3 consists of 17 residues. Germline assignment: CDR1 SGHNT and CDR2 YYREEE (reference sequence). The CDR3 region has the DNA TGTGCCAGCAGCTTCCGCCCACGAACCACGGCGGAAGAGACCCAGTACTTC. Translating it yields CASSFRPRTTAEETQYF. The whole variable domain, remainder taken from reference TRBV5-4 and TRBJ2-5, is ETGVTQSPTHLIKTRGQQVTLRCSSQSGHNTVSWYQQALGQGPQFIFQYYREEENGRGNFPPRFSGLQFPNYSSELNVNALELDDSALYLCASSFRPRTTAEETQYFGPGTRLLVL.

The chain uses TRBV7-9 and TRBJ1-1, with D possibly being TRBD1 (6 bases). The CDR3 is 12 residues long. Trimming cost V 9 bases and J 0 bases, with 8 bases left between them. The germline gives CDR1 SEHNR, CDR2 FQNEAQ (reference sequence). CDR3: CASGQLNTEAFF. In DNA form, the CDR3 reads TGTGCCAGTGGACAGCTGAACACTGAAGCTTTCTTT.

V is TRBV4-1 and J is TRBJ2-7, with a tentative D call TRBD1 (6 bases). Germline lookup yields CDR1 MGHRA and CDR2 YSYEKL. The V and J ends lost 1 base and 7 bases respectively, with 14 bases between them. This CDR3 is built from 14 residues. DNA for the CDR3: TGCGCCAGCAGCCAAGTTCAACACCAGGGGGAGCAGTACTTC. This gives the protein CASSQVQHQGEQYF.

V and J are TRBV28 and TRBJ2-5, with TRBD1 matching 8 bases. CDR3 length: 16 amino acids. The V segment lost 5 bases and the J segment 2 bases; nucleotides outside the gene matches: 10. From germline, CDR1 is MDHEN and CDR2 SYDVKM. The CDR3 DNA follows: TGTGCCAGCAGTCCGTACGGGACAGGATCTCAAGAGACCCAGTACTTC. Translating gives CASSPYGTGSQETQYF.

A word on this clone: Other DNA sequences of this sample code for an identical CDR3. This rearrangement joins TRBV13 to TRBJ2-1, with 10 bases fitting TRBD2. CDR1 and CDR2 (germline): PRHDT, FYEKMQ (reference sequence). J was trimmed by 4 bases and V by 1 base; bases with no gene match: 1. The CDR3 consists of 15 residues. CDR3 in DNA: TGTGCCAGCAGCTTAGTAGCGGGGGGTTACAATGAGCAGTTCTTC. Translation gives CASSLVAGGYNEQFF.

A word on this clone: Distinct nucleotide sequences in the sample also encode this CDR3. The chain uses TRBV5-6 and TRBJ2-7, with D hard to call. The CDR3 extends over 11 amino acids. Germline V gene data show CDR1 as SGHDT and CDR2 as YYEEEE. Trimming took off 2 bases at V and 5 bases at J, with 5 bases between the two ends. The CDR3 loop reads CASSLADEQYF. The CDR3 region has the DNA TGTGCCAGCAGCTTAGCCGACGAGCAGTACTTC.

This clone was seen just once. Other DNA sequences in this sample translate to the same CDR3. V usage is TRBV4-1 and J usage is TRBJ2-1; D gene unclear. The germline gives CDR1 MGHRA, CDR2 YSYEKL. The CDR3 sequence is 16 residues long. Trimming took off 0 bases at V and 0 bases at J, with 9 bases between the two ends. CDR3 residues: CASSQDGSGSYNEQFF. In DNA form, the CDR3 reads TGCGCCAGCAGCCAAGACGGCTCAGGCTCCTACAATGAGCAGTTCTTC.

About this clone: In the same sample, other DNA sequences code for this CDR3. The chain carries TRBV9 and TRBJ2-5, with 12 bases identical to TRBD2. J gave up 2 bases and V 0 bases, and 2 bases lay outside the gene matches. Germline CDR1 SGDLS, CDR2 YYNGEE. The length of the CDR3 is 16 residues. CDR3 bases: TGTGCCAGCAGCGTAGAAGGACTAGCGGGGCAAGAGACCCAGTACTTC. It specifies CASSVEGLAGQETQYF.

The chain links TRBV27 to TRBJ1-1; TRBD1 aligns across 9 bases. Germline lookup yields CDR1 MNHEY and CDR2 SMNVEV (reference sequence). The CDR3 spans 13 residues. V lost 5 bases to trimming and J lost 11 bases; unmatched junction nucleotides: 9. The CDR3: CASSTPGQGWAFF. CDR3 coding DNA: TGTGCCAGCAGTACCCCGGGACAGGGTTGGGCTTTCTTT.

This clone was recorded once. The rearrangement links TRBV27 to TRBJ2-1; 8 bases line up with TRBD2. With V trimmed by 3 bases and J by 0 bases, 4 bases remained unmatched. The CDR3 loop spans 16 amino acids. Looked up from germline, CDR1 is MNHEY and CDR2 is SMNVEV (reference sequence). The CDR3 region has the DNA TGTGCCAGCAGTTTGCTAGCGGGCCCCTCCTACAATGAGCAGTTCTTC. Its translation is CASSLLAGPSYNEQFF.

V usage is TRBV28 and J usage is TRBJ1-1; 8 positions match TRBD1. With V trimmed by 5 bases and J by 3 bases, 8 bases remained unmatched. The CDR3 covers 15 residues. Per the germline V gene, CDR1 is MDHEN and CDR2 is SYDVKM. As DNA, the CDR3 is TGTGCCAGCAGTACCAGGACAGGGTTCGACACTGAAGCTTTCTTT. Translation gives CASSTRTGFDTEAFF.

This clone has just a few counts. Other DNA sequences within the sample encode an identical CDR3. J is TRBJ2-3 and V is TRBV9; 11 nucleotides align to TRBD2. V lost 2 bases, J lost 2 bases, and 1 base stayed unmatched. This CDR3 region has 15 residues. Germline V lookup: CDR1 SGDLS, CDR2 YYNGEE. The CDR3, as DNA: TGTGCCAGCAGCGTGGGACTAGCGGACACAGATACGCAGTATTTT. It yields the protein CASSVGLADTDTQYF.

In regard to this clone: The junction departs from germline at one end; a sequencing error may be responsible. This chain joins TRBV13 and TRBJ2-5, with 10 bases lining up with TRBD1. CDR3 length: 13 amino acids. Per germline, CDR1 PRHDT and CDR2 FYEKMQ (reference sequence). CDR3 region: CSSSGQGTETQYF. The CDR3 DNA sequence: TGTTCCAGCTCGGGACAGGGGACGGAGACCCAGTACTTC.

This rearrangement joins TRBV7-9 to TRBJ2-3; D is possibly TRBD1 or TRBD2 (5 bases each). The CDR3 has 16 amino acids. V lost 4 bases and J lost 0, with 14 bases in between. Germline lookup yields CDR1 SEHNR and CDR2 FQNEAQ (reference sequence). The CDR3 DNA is TGTGCCAGCAGCTCCCCGAAGGGGACCAGCACAGATACGCAGTATTTT. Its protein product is CASSSPKGTSTDTQYF.

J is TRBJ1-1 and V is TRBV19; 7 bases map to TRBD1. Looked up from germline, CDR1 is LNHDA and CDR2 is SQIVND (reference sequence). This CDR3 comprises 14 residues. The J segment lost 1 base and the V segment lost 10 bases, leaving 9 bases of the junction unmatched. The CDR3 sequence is CATRDGTENTEAFF. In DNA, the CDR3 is TGTGCCACCCGTGATGGGACAGAGAACACTGAAGCTTTCTTT.

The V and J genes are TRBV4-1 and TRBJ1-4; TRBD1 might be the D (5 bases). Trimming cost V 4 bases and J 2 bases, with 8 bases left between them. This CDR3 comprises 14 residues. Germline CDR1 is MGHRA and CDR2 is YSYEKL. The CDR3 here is CASSLGETNEKLFF. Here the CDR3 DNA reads TGCGCCAGCAGCCTAGGGGAGACTAATGAAAAACTGTTTTTT.

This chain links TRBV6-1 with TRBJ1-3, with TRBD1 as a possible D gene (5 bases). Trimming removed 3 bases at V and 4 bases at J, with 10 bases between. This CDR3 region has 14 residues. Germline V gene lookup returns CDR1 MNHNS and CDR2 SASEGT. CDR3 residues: CASSDRVRGNTIYF. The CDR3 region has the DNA TGTGCCAGCAGTGACAGGGTGCGGGGAAACACCATATATTTT.

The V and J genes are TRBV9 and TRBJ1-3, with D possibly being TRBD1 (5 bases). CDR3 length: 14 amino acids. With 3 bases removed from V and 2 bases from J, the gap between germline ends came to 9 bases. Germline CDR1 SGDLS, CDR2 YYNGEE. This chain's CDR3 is CASSGGTTGNTIYF. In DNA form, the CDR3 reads TGTGCCAGCAGCGGCGGGACGACTGGAAACACCATATATTTT.

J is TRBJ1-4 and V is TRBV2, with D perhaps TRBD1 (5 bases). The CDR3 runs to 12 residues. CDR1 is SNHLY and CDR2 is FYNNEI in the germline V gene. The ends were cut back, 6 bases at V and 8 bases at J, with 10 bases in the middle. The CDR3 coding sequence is TGTGCCAGCAGGGGACGGAGGGAAAAACTGTTTTTT. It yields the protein CASRGRREKLFF. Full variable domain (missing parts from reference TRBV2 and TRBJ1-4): EPEVTQTPSHQVTQMGQEVILRCVPISNHLYFYWYRQILGQKVEFLVSFYNNEISEKSEIFDDQFSVERPDGSNFTLKIRSTKLEDSAMYFCASRGRREKLFFGSGTQLSVL.

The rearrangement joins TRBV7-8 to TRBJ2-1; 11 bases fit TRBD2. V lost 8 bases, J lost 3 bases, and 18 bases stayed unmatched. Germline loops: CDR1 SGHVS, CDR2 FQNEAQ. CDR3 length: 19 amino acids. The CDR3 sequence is CASVLIAGGPGPFYNEQFF. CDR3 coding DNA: TGTGCCAGCGTCCTAATAGCGGGAGGGCCGGGACCCTTCTACAATGAGCAGTTCTTC.

CDR3 residues: CASSGWVAVTGELFF. CDR3 sequence (DNA): TGTGCCAGTAGTGGGTGGGTAGCGGTCACCGGGGAGCTGTTTTTT. V and J are TRBV19 and TRBJ2-2, with a possible D match to TRBD2 (6 bases). Trimming took off 5 bases at V and 4 bases at J, with 14 bases between the two ends. CDR3 length equals 15 residues. Germline CDR1 LNHDA, CDR2 SQIVND (reference sequence).

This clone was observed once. CDR3 bases: TGTGCCAGCAGCCAGACAGGGATCCTGCACGAGCAGTACTTC. It translates to CASSQTGILHEQYF. The genes are TRBV16 and TRBJ2-7, with 7 bases fitting TRBD1. In germline, CDR1 is KGHSY, CDR2 FQNENV. The ends lost 3 bases at V and 5 bases at J; junction bases unmatched: 7. This CDR3 has 14 amino acids.

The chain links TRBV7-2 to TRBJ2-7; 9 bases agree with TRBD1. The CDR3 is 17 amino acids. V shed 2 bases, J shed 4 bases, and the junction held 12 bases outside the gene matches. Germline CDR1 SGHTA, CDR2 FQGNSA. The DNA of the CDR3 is TGTGCCAGCAGCTTACTCCCGGGACAGGGTATCTCGTACGAGCAGTACTTC. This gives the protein CASSLLPGQGISYEQYF. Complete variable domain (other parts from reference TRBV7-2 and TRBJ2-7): GAGVSQSPSNKVTEKGKDVELRCDPISGHTALYWYRQSLGQGLEFLIYFQGNSAPDKSGLPSDRFSAERTGGSVSTLTIQRTQQEDSAVYLCASSLLPGQGISYEQYFGPGTRLTVT.

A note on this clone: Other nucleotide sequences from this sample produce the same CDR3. The CDR3 sequence is CASSLGAGSNEQYF. The CDR3, as DNA: TGCGCCAGCAGCTTGGGCGCGGGTTCCAACGAGCAGTACTTC. The chain combines TRBV5-1 with TRBJ2-7; TRBD2 is a possible D gene (5 bases). CDR1 is SGHRS and CDR2 is YFSETQ in the germline V gene. V was cut by 0 bases and J by 5 bases, with 12 bases left in between. The CDR3 sequence is 14 residues long.

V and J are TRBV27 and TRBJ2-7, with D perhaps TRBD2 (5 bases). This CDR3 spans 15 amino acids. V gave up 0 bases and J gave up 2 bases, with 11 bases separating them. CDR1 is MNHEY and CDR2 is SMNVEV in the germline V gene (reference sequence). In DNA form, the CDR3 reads TGTGCCAGCAGTTTATCGTTAGAGGGTCCCTACGAGCAGTACTTC. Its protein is CASSLSLEGPYEQYF.

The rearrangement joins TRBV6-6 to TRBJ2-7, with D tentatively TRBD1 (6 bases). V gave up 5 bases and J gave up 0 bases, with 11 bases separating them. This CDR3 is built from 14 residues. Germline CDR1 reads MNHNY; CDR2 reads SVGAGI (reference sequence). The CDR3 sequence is CASSQGGSSYEQYF. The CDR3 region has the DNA TGTGCCAGCAGTCAAGGGGGAAGCTCCTACGAGCAGTACTTC.